A selection of T cell receptor beta chains follows, all from one sample in a study of blood T cell repertoires in COVID-19. Profiled with immunoSEQ multiplex PCR; TCRdb holds only in-frame clones, not every one. The table has about 340,000 clones, 90% to 95% seen once. The sequenced sample consisted of peripheral blood. These receptors originate from a young woman who had recovered from COVID-19. CDR3s include the opening cysteine and the closing phenylalanine or tryptophan. The D gene is left open where the match is weak. Size values are once, few and many counts, or a class for expanded clones, and some rows have none.

d_call	j_call	clone_size	v_call	cdr3_aa	cdr3_nt
.	TRBJ2-3	.	TRBV6-6	CASSPNGVFVTSTDTQYF	TGTGCCAGCAGTCCTAATGGAGTATTTGTTACTAGCACAGATACGCAGTATTTT
TRBD1	TRBJ1-1	.	TRBV4-1	CASSRGQGAYPEAFF	TGCGCCAGCAGCCGGGGACAGGGGGCGTATCCTGAAGCTTTCTTT
TRBD1	TRBJ2-1	few	TRBV12-5	CASAGGQAYNEQFF	TGTGCTAGTGCCGGGGGACAGGCCTACAATGAGCAGTTCTTC
.	TRBJ2-2	.	TRBV27	CASSLSTSGTGELFF	TGTGCCAGCAGTTTATCGACCTCAGGTACCGGGGAGCTGTTTTTT
.	TRBJ1-1	.	TRBV21-1	CASSSPGGGTEAFF	TGTGCCAGCAGCTCCCCTGGGGGGGGCACTGAAGCTTTCTTT
.	TRBJ2-1	.	TRBV11-2	CASSLLVRASSYNEQFF	TGTGCCAGCAGCTTATTGGTGAGGGCCAGCTCCTACAATGAGCAGTTCTTC
TRBD1	TRBJ1-1	.	TRBV5-5	CASSSTGGVSPGTEAFF	TGTGCCAGCAGTTCCACAGGGGGCGTTTCACCTGGGACTGAAGCTTTCTTT
.	TRBJ2-2	.	TRBV7-2	CASSLARGPGELFF	TGTGCCAGCAGCTTAGCGCGGGGGCCCGGGGAGCTGTTTTTT
TRBD2	TRBJ2-2	.	TRBV11-2	CASSSREAPGELFF	TGTGCCAGCAGTTCGCGGGAGGCCCCCGGGGAGCTGTTTTTT
TRBD1	TRBJ2-4	.	TRBV7-2	CASSLSRQGGNIQYF	TGTGCCAGCAGCTTAAGTCGACAGGGGGGAAACATTCAGTACTTC
.	TRBJ2-1	.	TRBV6-2/TRBV6-3	CASSYRTVESGRNEQFF	TGTGCCAGCAGTTATAGGACAGTGGAATCCGGCCGCAATGAGCAGTTCTTC
TRBD1	TRBJ1-2	.	TRBV6-5	CASRLTGVDGYTF	TGTGCCAGCAGGCTGACAGGGGTCGACGGCTACACCTTC
TRBD2	TRBJ2-5	.	TRBV5-1	CASSPGTSGRMGTQYF	TGCGCCAGCAGCCCCGGGACTAGCGGGAGAATGGGGACCCAGTACTTC
TRBD2	TRBJ2-1	.	TRBV6-4	CASSPAGAGIGEQFF	TGTGCCAGCAGCCCAGCGGGAGCAGGGATTGGTGAGCAGTTCTTC
.	TRBJ1-1	.	TRBV18	CASSPHGGGTEAFF	TGTGCCAGCTCACCACACGGGGGGGGAACTGAAGCTTTCTTT